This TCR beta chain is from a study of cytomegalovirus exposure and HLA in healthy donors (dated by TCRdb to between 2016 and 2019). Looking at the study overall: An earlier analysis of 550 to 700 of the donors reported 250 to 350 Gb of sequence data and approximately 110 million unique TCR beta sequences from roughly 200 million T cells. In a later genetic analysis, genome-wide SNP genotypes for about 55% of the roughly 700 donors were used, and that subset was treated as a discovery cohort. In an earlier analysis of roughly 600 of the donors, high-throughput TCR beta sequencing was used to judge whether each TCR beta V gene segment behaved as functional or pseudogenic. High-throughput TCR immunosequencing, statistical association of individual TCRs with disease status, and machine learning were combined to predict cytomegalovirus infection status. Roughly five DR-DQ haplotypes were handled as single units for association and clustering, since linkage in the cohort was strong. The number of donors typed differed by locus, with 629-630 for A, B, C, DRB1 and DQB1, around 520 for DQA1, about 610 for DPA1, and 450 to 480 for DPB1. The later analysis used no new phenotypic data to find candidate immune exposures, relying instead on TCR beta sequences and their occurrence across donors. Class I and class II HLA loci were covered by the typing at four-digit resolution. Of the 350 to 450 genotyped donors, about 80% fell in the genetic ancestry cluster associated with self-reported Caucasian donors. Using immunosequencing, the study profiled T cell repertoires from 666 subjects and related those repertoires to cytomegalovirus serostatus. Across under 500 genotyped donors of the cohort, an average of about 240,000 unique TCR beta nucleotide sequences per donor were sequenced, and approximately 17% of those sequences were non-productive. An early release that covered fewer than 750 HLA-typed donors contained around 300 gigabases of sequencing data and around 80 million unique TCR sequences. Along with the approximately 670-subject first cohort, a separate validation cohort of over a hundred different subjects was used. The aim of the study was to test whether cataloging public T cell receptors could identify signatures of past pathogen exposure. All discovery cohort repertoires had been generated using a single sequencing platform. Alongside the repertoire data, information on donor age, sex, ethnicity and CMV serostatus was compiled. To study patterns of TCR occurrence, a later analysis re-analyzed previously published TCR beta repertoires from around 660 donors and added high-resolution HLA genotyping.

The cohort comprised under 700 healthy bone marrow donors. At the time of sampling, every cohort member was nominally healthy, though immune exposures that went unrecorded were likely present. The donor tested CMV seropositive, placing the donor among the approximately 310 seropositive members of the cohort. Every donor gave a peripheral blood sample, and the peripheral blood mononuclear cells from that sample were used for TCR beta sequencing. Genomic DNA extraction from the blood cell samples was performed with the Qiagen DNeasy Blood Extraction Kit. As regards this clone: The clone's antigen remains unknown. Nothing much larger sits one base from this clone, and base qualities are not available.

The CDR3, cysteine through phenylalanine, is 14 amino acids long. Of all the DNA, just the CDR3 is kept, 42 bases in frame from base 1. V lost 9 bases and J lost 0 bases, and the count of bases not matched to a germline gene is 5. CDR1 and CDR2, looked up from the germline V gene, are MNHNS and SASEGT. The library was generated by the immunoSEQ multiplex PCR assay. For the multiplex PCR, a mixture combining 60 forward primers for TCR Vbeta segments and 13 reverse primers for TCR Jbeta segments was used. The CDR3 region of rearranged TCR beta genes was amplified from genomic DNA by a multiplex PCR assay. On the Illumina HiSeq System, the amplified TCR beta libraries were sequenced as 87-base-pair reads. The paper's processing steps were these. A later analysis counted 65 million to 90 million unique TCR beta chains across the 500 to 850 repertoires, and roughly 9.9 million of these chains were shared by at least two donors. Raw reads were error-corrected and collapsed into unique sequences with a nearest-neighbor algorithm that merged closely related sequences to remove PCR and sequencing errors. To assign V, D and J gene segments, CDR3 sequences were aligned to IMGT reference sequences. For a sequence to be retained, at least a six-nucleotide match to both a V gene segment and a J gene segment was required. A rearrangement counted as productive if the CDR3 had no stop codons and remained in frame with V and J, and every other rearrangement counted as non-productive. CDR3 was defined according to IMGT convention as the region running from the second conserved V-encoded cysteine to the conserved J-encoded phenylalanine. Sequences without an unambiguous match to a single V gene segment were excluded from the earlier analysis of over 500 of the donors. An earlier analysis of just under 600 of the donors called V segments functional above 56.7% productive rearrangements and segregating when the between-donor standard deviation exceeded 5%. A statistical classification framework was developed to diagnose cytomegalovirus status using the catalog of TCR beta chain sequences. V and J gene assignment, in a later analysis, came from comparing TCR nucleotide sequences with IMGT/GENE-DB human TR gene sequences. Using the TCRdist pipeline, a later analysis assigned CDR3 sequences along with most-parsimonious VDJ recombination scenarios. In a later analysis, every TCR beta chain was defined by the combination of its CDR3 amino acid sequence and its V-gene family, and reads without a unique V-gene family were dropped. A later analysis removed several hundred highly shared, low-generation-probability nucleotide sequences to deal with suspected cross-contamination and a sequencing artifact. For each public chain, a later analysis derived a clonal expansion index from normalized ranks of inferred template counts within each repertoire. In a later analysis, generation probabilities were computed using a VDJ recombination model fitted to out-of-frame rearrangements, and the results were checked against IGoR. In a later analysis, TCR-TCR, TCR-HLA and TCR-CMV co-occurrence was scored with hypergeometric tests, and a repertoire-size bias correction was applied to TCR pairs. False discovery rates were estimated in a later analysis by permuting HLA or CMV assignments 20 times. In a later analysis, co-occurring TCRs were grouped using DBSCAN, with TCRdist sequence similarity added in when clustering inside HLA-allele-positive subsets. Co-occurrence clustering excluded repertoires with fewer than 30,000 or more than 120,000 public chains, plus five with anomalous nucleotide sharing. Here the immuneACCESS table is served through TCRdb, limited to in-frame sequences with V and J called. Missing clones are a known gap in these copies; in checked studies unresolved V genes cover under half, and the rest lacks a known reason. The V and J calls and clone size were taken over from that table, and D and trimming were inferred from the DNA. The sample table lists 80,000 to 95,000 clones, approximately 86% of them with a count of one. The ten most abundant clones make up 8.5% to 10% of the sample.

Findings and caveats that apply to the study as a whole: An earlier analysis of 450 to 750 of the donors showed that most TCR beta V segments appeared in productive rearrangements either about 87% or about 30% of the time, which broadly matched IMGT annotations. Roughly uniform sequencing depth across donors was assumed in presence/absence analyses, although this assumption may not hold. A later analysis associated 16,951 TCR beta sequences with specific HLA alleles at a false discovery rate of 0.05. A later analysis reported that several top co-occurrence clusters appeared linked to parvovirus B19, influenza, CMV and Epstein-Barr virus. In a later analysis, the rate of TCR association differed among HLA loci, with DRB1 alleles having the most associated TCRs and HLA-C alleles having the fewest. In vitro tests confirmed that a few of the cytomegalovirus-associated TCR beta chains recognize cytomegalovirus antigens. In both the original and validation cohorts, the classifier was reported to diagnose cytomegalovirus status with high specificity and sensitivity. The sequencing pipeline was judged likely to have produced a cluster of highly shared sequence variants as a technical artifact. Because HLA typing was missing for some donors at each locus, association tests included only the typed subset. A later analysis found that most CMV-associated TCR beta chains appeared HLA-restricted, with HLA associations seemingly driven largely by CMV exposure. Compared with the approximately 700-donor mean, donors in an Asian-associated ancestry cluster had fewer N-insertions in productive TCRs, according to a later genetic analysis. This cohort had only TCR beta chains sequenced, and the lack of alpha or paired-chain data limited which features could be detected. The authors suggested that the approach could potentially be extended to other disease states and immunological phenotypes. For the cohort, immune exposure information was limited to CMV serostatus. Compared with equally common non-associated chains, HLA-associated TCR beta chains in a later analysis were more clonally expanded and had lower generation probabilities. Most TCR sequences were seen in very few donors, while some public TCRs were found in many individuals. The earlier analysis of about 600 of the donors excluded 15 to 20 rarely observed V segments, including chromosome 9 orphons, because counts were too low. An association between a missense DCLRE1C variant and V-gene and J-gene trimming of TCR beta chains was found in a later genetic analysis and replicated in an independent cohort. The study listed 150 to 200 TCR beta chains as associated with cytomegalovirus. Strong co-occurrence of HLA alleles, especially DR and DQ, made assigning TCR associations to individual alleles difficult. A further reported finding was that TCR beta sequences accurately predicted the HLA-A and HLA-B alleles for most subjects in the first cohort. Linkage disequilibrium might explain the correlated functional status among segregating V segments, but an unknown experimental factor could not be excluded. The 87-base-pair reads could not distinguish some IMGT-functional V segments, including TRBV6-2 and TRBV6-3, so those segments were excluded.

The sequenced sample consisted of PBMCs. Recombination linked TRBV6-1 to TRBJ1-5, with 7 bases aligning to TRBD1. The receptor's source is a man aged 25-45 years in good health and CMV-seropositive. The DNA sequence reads TGTGCCAGTTGGGACAGCTATAGCAATCAGCCCCAGCATTTT. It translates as CASWDSYSNQPQHF.